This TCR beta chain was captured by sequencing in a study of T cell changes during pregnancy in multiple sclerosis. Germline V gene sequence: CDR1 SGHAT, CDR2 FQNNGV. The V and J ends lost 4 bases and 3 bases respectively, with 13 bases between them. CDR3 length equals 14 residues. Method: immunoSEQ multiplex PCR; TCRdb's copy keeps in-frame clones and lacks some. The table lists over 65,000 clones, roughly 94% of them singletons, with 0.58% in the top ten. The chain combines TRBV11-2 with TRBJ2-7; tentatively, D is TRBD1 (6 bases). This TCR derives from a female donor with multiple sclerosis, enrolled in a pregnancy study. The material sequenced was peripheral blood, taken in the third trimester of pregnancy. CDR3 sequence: CASSSTGFSYEQYF. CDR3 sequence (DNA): TGTGCCAGCAGCTCCACAGGGTTCAGCTACGAGCAGTACTTC. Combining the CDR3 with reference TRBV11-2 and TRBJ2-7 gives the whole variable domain EAGVAQSPRYKIIEKRQSVAFWCNPISGHATLYWYQQILGQGPKLLIQFQNNGVVDDSQLPKDRFSAERLKGVDSTLKIQPAKLEDSAVYLCASSSTGFSYEQYFGPGTRLTVT.